The clone carrying this TCR beta chain was observed a few times. Antigen: not known. Exclusions: uncontrolled infection, other autoimmune disease, pregnancy, lactation. Diagnostic assessment was based on clinical symptoms, serum thyroxine and TRAb, thyroid ultrasound and orbital computed tomography. Fresh 10 ml peripheral blood yielded PBMCs. This entry belongs to a study of T cells in Graves' hyperthyroidism and ophthalmopathy. Points from the study as a whole: The authors' 13 V-J model separated ophthalmopathy from stable hyperthyroidism.

Researchers amplified the TCR beta CDR3 regions from RNA transcripts. Researchers ran a first-round RT-PCR on the TCR CDR3 using the HTBI primer set. MiXCR, run by TCRdb on the multiplex PCR reads, gives a single entry per CDR3 protein. Of 250,000 to 300,000 distinct CDR3 sequences listed, roughly 20% are singletons. The CDR3 contains 15 residues. V was trimmed by 0 bases and J by 4 bases, leaving 12 bases between them. The V gene's germline CDR1 is GTSNPN and CDR2 SVGIG (reference sequence). The sequencing sample was made of blood. This chain links TRBV30 with TRBJ2-2; D call uncertain. The source of this sequence is a man in his fifties or sixties with Graves' ophthalmopathy. The CDR3 nucleotides read TGTGCCTGGAGTGTACCTGGGCGTGGCACCGGGGAGCTGTTTTTT. This translates into CAWSVPGRGTGELFF.